The sequence of this TCR beta chain was determined in a study of blood T cell repertoires in COVID-19. For the study at large: Samples of COVID-19 (acute and convalescent) were obtained from the United States, Italy and Spain. PBMCs, B-cell-depleted T cells, or T cells were the source of the cDNA or gDNA that made up the material.

Per the original data handling: Estimation of nucleated cell counts relied on the amplification of reference gene primers. Sequencing used immunoSEQ multiplex PCR; TCRdb keeps in-frame clones, though not all of them. Clone size and V and J calls were adopted from that table, with D and trimming inferred from the DNA. The profile covers 40,000 to 50,000 clones, with roughly 90% appearing a single time and about a fifth taken by the ten largest. Per germline, CDR1 KGHSH and CDR2 LQKENI. V was pared by 4 bases and J by 5 bases, with 8 bases of the junction left unmatched. CDR3 length: 16 amino acids. This sequence was found in a man in his fifties with active COVID-19. The gene calls are TRBV18 and TRBJ1-6, with 7 positions matching TRBD1. Sample: peripheral blood. CDR3 nucleotide sequence: TGTGCCAGCTCACTCGTCACGACAGGGAATAATTCACCCCTCCACTTT. Amino acids: CASSLVTTGNNSPLHF.